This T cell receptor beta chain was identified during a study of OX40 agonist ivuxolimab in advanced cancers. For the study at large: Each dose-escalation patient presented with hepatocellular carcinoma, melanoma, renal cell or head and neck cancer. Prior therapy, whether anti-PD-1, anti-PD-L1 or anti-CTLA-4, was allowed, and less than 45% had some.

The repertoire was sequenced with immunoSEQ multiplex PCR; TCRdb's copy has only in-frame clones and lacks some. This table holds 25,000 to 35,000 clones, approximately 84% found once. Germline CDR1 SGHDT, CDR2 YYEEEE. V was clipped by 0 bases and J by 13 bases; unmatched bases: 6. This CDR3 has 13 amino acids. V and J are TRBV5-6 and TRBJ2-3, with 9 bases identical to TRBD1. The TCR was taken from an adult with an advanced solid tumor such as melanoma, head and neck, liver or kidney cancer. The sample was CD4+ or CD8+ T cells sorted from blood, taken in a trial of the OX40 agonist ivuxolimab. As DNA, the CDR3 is TGTGCCAGCAGCTTGGCCGGGGGACAGGGCAAGTATTTT. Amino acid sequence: CASSLAGGQGKYF.